This entry features one T cell receptor (beta chain) sequence. Its antigen is undetermined. PCR was performed a second time for about 7 to 12 cycles using a sample-barcoded 5' primer and a J-beta primer mix. All samples yielded 2.5 million or more CDR3-containing paired-end reads. Using its own MiXCR run on the 5' RACE reads, TCRdb lists one record per CDR3 protein. The sample includes some 1.1 million distinct CDR3 sequences, less than 45% of them seen just once. Trimming removed 0 bases at V and 1 base at J, with 14 bases between. The CDR3 spans 17 residues. Germline loops: CDR1 LGHNA, CDR2 YSLEER. The data are from a study of blood T cells in healthy people across ages. Whole-study findings and limits: Because sorting was not performed, PBMCs prevented conclusive naive versus antigen-experienced comparison.

Sequenced: blood. V gene TRBV4-3 combines with J gene TRBJ2-3, with D perhaps matching TRBD2 (5 bases). This clonotype originated in a young man in good health. The CDR3 DNA sequence: TGCGCCAGCAGCCAAGATGGAAGAGGGCAGGGCACAGATACGCAGTATTTT. Protein product: CASSQDGRGQGTDTQYF.